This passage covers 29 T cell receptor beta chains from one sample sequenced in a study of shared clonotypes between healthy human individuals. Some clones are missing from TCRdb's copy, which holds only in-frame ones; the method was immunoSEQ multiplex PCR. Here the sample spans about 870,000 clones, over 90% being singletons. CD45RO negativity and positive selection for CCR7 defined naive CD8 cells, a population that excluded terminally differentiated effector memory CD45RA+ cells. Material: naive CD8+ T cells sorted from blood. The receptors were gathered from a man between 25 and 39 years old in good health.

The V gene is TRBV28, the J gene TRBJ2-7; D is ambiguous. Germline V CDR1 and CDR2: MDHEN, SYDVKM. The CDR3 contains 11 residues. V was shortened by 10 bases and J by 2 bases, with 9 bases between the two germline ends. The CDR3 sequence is CATAGAYEQYF. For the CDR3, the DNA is TGTGCCACGGCAGGTGCCTACGAGCAGTACTTC.

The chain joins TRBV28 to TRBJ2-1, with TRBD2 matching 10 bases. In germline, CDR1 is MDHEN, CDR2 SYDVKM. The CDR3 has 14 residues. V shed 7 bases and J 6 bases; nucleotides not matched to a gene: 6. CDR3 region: CASTASGSPNEQFF. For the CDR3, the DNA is TGTGCCAGCACGGCTAGCGGGAGCCCCAATGAGCAGTTCTTC.

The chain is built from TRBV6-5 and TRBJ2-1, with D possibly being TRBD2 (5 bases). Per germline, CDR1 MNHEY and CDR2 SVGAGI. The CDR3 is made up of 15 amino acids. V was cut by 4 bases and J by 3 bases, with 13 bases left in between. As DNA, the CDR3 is TGTGCCAGCAGTTTCGGTAGTAGCGACTACAATGAGCAGTTCTTC. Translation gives CASSFGSSDYNEQFF.

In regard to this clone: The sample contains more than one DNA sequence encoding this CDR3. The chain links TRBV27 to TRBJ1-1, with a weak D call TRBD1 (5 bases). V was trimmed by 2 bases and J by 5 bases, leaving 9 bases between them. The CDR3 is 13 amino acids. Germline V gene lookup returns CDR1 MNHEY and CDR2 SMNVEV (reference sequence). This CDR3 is CASSLGGRTEAFF. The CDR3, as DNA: TGTGCCAGCAGTTTAGGGGGTAGGACTGAAGCTTTCTTT.

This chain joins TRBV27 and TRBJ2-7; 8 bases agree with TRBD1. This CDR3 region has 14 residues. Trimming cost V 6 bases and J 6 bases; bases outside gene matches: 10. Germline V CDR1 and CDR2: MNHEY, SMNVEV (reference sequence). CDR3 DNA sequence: TGTGCCAGCAGCTTCGACAGGGGATTTCGCGAGCAGTACTTC. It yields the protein CASSFDRGFREQYF.

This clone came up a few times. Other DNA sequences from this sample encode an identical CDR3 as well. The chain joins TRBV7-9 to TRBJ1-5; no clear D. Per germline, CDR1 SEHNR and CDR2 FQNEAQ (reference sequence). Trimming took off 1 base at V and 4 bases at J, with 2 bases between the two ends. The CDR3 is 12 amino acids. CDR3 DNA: TGTGCCAGCAGCTTAGGAAATCAGCCCCAGCATTTT. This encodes CASSLGNQPQHF.

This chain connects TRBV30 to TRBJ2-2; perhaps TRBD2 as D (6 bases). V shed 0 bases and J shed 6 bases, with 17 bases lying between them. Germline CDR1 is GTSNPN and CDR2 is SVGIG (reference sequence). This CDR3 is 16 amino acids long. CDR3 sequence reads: CAWSVSTGVGAGELFF. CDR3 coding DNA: TGTGCCTGGAGTGTATCGACGGGAGTCGGTGCCGGGGAGCTGTTTTTT.

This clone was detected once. CDR3 amino acids: CSVEGLTSETYEQYF. In DNA form, the CDR3 reads TGCAGCGTTGAAGGGTTAACTAGTGAAACCTACGAGCAGTACTTC. V and J are TRBV29-1 and TRBJ2-7; the D gene is possibly TRBD2 (5 bases). Trimming removed 1 base at V and 2 bases at J, with 15 bases between. The CDR3 has 15 residues. The germline V gene has CDR1 SQVTM and CDR2 ANQGSEA.

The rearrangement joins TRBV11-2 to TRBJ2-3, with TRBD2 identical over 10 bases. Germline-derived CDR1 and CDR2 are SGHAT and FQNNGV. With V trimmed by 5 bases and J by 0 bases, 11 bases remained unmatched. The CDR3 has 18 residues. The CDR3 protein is CASSHRPGLAISTDTQYF. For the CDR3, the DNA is TGTGCCAGCAGCCACCGCCCGGGACTAGCGATTAGCACAGATACGCAGTATTTT.

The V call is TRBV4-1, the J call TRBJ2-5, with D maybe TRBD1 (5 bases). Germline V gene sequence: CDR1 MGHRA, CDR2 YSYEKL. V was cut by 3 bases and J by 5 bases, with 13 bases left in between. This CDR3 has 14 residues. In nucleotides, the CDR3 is TGCGCCAGCAGCCATCAGGGTTTGGTGGAGACCCAGTACTTC. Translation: CASSHQGLVETQYF.

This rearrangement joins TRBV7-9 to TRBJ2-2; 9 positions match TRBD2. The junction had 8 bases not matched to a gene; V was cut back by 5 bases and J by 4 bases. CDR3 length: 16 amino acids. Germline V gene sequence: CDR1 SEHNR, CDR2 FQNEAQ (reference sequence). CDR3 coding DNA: TGTGCCAGCAGCATTAGCGGGAGCGGATTCACCGGGGAGCTGTTTTTT. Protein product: CASSISGSGFTGELFF.

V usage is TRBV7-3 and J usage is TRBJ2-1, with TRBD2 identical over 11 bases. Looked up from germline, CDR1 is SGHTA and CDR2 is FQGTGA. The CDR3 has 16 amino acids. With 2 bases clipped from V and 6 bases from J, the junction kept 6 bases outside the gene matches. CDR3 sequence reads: CASSLDYGLAGNEQFF. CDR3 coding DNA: TGTGCCAGCAGCTTAGATTATGGACTAGCGGGCAATGAGCAGTTCTTC.

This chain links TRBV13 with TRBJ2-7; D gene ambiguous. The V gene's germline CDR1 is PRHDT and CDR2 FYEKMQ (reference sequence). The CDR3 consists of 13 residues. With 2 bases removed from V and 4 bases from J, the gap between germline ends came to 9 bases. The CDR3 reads CASSLFTRYEQYF. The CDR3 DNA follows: TGTGCCAGCAGCTTATTTACGAGATACGAGCAGTACTTC.

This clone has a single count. This CDR3 reads CASSESPGQSYEQYF. Here the CDR3 DNA reads TGTGCCAGCAGTGAATCCCCGGGACAGTCCTACGAGCAGTACTTC. The gene calls are TRBV2 and TRBJ2-7, with 7 nucleotides matching TRBD1. Germline CDR1 reads SNHLY; CDR2 reads FYNNEI. V lost 2 bases and J lost 1; bases outside the gene matches: 5. CDR3 length: 15 amino acids.

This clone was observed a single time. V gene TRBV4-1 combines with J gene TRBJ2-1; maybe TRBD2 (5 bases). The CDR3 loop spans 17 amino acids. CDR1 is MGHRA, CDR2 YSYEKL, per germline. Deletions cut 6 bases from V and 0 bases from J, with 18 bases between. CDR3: CASRHEGLGSSYNEQFF. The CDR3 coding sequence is TGCGCCAGCAGACACGAAGGACTCGGTAGCTCCTACAATGAGCAGTTCTTC.

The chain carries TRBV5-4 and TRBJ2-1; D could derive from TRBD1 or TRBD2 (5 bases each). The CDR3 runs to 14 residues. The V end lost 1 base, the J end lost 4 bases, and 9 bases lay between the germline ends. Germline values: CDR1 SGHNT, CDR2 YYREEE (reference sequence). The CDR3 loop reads CASSLRDGYNEQFF. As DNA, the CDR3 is TGTGCCAGCAGCTTGCGGGACGGTTACAATGAGCAGTTCTTC.

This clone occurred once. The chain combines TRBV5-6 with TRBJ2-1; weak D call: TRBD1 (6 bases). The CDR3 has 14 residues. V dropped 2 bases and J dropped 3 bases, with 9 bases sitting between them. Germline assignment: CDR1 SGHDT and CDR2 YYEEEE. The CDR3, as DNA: TGTGCCAGCAGCTTAGGGACAAACTACAATGAGCAGTTCTTC. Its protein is CASSLGTNYNEQFF.

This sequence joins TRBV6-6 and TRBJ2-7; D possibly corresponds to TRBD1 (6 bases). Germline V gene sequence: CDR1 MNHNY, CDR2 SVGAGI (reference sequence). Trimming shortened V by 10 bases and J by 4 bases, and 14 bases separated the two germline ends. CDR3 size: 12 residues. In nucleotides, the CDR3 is TGTGCCATTCGGGACAACCCTTACGAGCAGTACTTC. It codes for CAIRDNPYEQYF.

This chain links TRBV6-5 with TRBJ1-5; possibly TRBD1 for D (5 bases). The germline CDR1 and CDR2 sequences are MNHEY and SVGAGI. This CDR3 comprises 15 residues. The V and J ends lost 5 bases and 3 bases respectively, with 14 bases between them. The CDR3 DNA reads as TGTGCCAGCAGTCCTTACGGGGGGAACAATCAGCCCCAGCATTTT. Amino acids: CASSPYGGNNQPQHF.

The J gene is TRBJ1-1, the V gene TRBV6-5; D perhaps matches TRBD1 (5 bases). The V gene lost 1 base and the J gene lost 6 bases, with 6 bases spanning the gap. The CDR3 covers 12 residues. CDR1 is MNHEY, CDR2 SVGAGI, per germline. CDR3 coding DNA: TGTGCCAGCAGTTACTTAGGGGCTGAAGCTTTCTTT. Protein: CASSYLGAEAFF.

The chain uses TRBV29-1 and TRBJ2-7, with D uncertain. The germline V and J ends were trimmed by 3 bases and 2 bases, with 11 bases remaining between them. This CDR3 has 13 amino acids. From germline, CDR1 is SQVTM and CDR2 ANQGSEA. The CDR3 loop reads CSVEGRSPYEQYF. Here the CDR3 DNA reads TGCAGCGTTGAGGGCAGGAGCCCCTACGAGCAGTACTTC.

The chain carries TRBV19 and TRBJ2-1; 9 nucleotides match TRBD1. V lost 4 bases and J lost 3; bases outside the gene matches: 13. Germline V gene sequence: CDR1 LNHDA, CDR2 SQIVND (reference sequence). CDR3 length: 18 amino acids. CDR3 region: CASSTRDRVPLFYNEQFF. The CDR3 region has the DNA TGTGCCAGTAGTACCCGGGACAGGGTCCCCCTTTTCTACAATGAGCAGTTCTTC.

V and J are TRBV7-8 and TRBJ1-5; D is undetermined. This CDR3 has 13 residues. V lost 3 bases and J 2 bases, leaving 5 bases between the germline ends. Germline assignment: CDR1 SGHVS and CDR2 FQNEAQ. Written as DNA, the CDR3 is TGTGCCAGCAGCTTCTCCGGCAATCAGCCCCAGCATTTT. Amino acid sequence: CASSFSGNQPQHF. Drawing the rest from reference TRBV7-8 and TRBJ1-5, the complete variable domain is GAGVSQSPRYKVAKRGQDVALRCDPISGHVSLFWYQQALGQGPEFLTYFQNEAQLDKSGLPSDRFFAERPEGSVSTLKIQRTQQEDSAVYLCASSFSGNQPQHFGDGTRLSIL.

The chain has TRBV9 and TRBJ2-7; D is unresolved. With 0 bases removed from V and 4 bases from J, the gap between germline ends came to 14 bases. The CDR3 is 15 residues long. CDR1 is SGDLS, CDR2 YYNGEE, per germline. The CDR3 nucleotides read TGTGCCAGCAGCGTAGAGGCGTCGGAGTTGTACGAGCAGTACTTC. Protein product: CASSVEASELYEQYF.

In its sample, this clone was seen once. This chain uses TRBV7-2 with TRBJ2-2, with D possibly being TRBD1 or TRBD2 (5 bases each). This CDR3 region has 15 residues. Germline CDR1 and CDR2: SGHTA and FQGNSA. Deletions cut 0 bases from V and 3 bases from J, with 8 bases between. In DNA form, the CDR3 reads TGTGCCAGCAGCTTAGCGCGAGGGGACACCGGGGAGCTGTTTTTT. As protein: CASSLARGDTGELFF.

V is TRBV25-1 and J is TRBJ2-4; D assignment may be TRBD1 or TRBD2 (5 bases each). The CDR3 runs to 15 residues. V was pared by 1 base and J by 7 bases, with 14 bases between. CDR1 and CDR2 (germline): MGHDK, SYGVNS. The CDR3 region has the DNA TGTGCCAGCAGTGAATTAGGGGAGCCCCCCAACATTCAGTACTTC. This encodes CASSELGEPPNIQYF.

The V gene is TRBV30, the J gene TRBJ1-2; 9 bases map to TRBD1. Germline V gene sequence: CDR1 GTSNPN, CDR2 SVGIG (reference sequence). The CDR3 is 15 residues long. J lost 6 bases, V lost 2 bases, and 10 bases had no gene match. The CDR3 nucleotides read TGTGCCTGGAGTCCCCGGGGGACAGGGCGAAATGGCTACACCTTC. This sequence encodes CAWSPRGTGRNGYTF. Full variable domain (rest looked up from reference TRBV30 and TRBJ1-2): SQTIHQWPATLVQPVGSPLSLECTVEGTSNPNLYWYRQAAGRGLQLLFYSVGIGQISSEVPQNLSASRPQDRQFILSSKKLLLSDSGFYLCAWSPRGTGRNGYTFGSGTRLTVV.

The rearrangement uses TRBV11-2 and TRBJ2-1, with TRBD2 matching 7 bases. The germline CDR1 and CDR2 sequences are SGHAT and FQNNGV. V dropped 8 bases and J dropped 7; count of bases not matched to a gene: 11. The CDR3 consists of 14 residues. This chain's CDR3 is CASRTVGGMNEQFF. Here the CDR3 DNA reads TGTGCCAGCCGTACCGTGGGGGGGATGAATGAGCAGTTCTTC.

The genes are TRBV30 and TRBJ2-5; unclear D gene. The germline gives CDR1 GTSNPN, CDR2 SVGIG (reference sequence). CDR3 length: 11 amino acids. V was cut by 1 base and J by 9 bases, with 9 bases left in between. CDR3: CAWSEMGSQYF. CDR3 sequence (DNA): TGTGCCTGGAGTGAGATGGGTTCCCAGTACTTC.